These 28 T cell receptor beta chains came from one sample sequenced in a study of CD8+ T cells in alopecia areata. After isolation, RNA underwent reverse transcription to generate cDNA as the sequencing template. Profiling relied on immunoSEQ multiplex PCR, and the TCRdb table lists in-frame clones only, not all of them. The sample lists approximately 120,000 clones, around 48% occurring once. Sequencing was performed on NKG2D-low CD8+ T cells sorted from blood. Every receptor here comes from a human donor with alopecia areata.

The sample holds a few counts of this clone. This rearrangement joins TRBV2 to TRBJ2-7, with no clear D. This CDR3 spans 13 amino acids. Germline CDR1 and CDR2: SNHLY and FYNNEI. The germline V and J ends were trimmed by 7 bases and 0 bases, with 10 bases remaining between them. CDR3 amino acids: CASTVEDSYEQYF. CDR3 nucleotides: TGTGCCAGCACAGTCGAAGACTCCTACGAGCAGTACTTC.

CDR3 sequence: CAWGQGDSPLHF. CDR3 nucleotide sequence: TGTGCCTGGGGACAGGGGGATTCACCCCTCCACTTT. The V and J genes are TRBV30 and TRBJ1-6; 10 bases are shared with TRBD1. CDR1 and CDR2 from the germline V gene are GTSNPN and SVGIG (reference sequence). J gave up 8 bases and V 5 bases, and 0 bases lay outside the gene matches. The length of the CDR3 is 12 residues.

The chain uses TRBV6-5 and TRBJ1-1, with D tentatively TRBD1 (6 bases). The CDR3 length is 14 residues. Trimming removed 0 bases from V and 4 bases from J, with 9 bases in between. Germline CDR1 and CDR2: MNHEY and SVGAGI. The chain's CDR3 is CASSYSIQGTEAFF. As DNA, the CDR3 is TGTGCCAGCAGTTACTCTATACAGGGCACTGAAGCTTTCTTT.

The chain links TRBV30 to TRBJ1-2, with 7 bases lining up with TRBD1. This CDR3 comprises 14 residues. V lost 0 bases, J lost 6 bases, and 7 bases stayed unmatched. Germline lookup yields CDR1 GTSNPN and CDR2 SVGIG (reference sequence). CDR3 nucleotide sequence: TGTGCCTGGAGTGTAGGAGGGGGCGAAAATGGCTACACCTTC. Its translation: CAWSVGGGENGYTF.

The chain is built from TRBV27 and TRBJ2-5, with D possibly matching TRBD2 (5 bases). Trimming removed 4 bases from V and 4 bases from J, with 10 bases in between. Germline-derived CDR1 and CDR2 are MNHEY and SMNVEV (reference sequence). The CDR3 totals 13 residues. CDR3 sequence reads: CASSYSGGETQYF. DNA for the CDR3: TGTGCCAGCAGTTATTCAGGAGGAGAGACCCAGTACTTC.

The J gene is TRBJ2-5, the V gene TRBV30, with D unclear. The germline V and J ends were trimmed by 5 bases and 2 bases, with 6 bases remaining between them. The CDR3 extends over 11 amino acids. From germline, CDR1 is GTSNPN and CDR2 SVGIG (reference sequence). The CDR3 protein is CAWDTQETQYF. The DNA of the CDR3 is TGTGCCTGGGACACGCAAGAGACCCAGTACTTC.

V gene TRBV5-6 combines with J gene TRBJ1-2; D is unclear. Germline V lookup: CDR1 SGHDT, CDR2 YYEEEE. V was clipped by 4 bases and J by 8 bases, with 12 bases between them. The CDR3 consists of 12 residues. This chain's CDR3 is CASSASNRGYTF. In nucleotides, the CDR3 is TGTGCCAGCAGCGCCTCAAATCGAGGCTACACCTTC.

DNA of the CDR3: TGTGCCAGCACCACAGGAAGAAATGAAAAACTGTTTTTT. It yields the protein CASTTGRNEKLFF. The chain recombines TRBV27 with TRBJ1-4; maybe TRBD1 (5 bases). The CDR3 consists of 13 residues. Trimming cost V 7 bases and J 5 bases, with 11 bases left between them. Germline V CDR1 and CDR2: MNHEY, SMNVEV (reference sequence). Full variable domain (remainder filled in from reference TRBV27 and TRBJ1-4): EAQVTQNPRYLITVTGKKLTVTCSQNMNHEYMSWYRQDPGLGLRQIYYSMNVEVTDKGDVPEGYKVSRKEKRNFPLILESPSPNQTSLYFCASTTGRNEKLFFGSGTQLSVL.

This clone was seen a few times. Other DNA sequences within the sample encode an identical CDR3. This chain's CDR3 is CSVDQGGYEQYF. The CDR3 DNA reads TGCAGCGTTGATCAGGGGGGATACGAGCAGTACTTC. The V call is TRBV29-1, the J call TRBJ2-7; possibly TRBD1 for D (7 bases). This CDR3 contains 12 residues. Germline CDR1 reads SQVTM; CDR2 reads ANQGSEA. Trimming stripped 3 bases from V and 4 bases from J, with 10 bases between.

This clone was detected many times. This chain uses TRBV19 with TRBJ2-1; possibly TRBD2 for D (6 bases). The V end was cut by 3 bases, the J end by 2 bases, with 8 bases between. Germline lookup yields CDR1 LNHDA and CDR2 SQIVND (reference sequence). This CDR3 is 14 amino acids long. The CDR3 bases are TGTGCCAGTAGTATCCGGGAGCCCTACAATGAGCAGTTCTTC. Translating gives CASSIREPYNEQFF.

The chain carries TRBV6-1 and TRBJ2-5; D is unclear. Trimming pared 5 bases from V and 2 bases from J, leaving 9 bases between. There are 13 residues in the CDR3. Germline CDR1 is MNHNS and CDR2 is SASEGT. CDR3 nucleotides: TGTGCCAGCAGTTATCAATATCAAGAGACCCAGTACTTC. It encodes CASSYQYQETQYF.

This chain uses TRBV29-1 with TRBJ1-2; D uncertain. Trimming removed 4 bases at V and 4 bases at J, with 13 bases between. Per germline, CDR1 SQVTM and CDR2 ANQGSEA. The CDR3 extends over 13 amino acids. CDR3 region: CSVARTDAYGYTF. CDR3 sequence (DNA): TGCAGCGTTGCCCGGACGGACGCCTATGGCTACACCTTC.

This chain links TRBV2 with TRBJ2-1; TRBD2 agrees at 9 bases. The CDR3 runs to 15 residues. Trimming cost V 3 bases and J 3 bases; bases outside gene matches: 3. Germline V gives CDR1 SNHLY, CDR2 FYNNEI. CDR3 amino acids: CASSEEREDYNEQFF. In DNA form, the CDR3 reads TGTGCCAGCAGTGAGGAGCGGGAGGACTACAATGAGCAGTTCTTC.

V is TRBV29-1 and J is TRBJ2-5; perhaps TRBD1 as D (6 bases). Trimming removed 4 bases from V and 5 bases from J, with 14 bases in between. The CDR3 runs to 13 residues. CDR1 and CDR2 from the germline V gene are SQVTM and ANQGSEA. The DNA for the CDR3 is TGCAGCGTTGTAAAAGACACAGGGGAGACCCAGTACTTC. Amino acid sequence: CSVVKDTGETQYF.

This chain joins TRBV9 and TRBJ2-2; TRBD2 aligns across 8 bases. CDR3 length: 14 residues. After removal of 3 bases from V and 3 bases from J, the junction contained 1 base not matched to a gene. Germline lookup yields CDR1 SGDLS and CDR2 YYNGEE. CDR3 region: CASSAGGDTGELFF. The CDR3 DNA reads TGTGCCAGCAGCGCCGGGGGGGACACCGGGGAGCTGTTTTTT.

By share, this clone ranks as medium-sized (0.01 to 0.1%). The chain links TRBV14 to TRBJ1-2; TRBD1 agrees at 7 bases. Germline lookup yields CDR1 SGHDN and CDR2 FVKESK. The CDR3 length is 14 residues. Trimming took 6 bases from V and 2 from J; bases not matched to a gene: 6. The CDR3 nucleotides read TGTGCCAGCAGACCGGGACAGTCGAACTATGGCTACACCTTC. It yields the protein CASRPGQSNYGYTF.

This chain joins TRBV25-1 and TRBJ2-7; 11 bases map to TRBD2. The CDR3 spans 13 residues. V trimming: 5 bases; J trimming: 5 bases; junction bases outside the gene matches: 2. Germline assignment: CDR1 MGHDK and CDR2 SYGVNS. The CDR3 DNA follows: TGTGCCAGCAGTTTACTAGCGGGAGACGAGCAGTACTTC. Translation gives CASSLLAGDEQYF.

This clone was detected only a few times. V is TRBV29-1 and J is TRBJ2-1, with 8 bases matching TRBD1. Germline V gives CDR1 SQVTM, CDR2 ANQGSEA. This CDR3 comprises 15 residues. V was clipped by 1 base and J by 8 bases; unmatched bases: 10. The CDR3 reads CSVEVGQVRFYEQFF. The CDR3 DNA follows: TGCAGCGTTGAAGTGGGACAGGTTCGGTTCTATGAGCAGTTCTTC.

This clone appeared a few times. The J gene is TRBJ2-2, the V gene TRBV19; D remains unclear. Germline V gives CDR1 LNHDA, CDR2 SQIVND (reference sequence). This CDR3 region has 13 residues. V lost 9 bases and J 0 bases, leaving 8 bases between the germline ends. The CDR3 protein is CASLLANTGELFF. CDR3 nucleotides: TGTGCCAGCCTCTTGGCGAACACCGGGGAGCTGTTTTTT.

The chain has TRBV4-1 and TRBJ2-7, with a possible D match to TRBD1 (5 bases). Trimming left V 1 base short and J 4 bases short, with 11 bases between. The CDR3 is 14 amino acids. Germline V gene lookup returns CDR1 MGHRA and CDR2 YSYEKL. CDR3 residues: CASSQGRGAYEQYF. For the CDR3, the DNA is TGCGCCAGCAGCCAAGGAAGGGGCGCGTACGAGCAGTACTTC.

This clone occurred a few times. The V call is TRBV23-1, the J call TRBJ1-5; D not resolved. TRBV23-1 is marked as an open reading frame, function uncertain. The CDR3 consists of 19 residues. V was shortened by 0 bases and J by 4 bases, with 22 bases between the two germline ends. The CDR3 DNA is TGCGCCAGCAGTCAATCTGTTTCCATCCGAAACATGAAGAATCAGCCCCAGCATTTT. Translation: CASSQSVSIRNMKNQPQHF.

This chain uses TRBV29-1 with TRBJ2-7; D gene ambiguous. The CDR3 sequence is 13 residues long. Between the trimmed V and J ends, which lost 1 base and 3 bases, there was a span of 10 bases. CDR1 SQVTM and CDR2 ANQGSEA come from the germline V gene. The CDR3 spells CSVEVPADYEQYF. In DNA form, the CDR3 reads TGCAGCGTTGAAGTTCCCGCGGACTACGAGCAGTACTTC.

CDR3 nucleotide sequence: TGCAGCGGTATGGGGGGCTCCTACAATGAGCAGTTCTTC. It codes for CSGMGGSYNEQFF. The chain recombines TRBV29-1 with TRBJ2-1; TRBD2 might be the D (6 bases). From germline, CDR1 is SQVTM and CDR2 ANQGSEA. This CDR3 region has 13 residues. The V end was cut by 7 bases, the J end by 0 bases, with 10 bases between.

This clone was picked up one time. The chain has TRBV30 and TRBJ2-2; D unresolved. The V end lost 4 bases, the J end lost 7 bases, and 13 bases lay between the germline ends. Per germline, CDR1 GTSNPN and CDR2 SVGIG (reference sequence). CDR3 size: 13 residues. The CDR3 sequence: CAWIWTGNGELFF. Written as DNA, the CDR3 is TGTGCCTGGATTTGGACGGGCAACGGGGAGCTGTTTTTT.

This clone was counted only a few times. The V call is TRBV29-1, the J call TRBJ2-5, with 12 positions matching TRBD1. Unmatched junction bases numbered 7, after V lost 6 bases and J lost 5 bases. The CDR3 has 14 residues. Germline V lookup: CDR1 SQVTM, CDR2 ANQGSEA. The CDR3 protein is CSVSGTGGEETQYF. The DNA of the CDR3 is TGCAGCGTCTCCGGGACAGGGGGCGAGGAGACCCAGTACTTC. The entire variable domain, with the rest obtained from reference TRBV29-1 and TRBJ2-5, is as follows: SAVISQKPSRDICQRGTSLTIQCQVDSQVTMMFWYRQQPGQSLTLIATANQGSEATYESGFVIDKFPISRPNLTFSTLTVSNMSPEDSSIYLCSVSGTGGEETQYFGPGTRLLVL.

The CDR3 DNA follows: TGTGCCACCATAAGTGACGGCACGGAGACCCAGTACTTC. It is translated as CATISDGTETQYF. The rearrangement links TRBV28 to TRBJ2-5; D gene uncertain. Germline V gene lookup returns CDR1 MDHEN and CDR2 SYDVKM. The length of the CDR3 is 13 residues. V shed 10 bases and J shed 5 bases, with 17 bases lying between them.

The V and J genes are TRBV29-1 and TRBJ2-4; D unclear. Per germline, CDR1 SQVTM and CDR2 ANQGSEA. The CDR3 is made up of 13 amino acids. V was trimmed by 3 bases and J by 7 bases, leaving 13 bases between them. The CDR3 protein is CSVEAPRGNIQYF. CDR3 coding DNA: TGCAGCGTTGAGGCTCCCCGTGGGAACATTCAGTACTTC.

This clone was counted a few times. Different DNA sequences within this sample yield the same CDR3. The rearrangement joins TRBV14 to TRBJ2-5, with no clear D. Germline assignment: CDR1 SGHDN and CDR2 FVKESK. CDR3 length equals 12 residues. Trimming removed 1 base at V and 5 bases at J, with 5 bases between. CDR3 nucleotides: TGTGCCAGCAGCCAAGGAGGCGAGACCCAGTACTTC. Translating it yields CASSQGGETQYF.